This TCR beta chain emerged from a study of CD8 T cells in ankylosing spondylitis. This clonotype appeared many times. Its antigen is undetermined. The CDR3 has 15 amino acids. Unmatched junction bases numbered 6, after V lost 6 bases and J lost 9 bases. Study conclusions and caveats: In synovial fluid and blood from reactive arthritis, some motif variants were previously reported. A motif in TCR beta, a set of under ten highly homologous variants, appeared characteristic of ankylosing spondylitis blood. Matched ankylosing spondylitis synovial fluid reportedly showed significant enrichment of disease-linked clones. A CD8+ phenotype characterized the disease-linked clones, which were relatively rare in peripheral blood.

Quantitative molecular-barcoded 5'-RACE generated the TCR beta libraries. From the 5' RACE reads, TCRdb called clonotypes with MiXCR, one entry per CDR3 protein. Of about 390,000 distinct CDR3 sequences in the sample, under 25% were seen once. The TCR sequence derives from a male donor with ankylosing spondylitis. The genes are TRBV12-3 or TRBV12-4 and TRBJ2-1; 15 bases are a match to TRBD2. The sample was blood, either unsorted or a sorted T cell fraction (not recorded which). The CDR3 region is CASRGGLAGGAEQFF. The CDR3 nucleotides are TGTGCCAGCAGGGGAGGACTAGCGGGAGGGGCTGAGCAGTTCTTC.